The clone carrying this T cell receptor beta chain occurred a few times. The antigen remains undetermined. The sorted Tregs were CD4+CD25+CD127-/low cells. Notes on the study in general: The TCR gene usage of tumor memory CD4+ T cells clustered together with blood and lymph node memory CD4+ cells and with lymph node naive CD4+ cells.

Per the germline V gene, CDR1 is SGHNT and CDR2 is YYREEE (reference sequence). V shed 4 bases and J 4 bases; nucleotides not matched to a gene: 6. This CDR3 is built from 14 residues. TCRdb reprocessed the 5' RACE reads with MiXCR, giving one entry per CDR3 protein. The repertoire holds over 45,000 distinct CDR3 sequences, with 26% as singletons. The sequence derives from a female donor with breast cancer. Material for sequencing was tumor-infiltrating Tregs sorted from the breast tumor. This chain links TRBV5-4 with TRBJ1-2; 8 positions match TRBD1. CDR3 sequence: CASSVTGVLYGYTF. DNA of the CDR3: TGTGCCAGCAGCGTGACAGGGGTTCTCTATGGCTACACCTTC.